This T cell receptor beta chain derives from a study of CD8 T cells in Susac syndrome. Study observations and caveats: Within Susac syndrome CD4+ T cell repertoires, clonal expansion was not evident.

Each Susac syndrome patient had definite or probable disease by recently defined criteria. Negative isolation was used for CD8+ and CD4+ T cells and FACS enrichment for TEMRA cells. On this clonotype: Its antigen remains unknown.

From germline, CDR1 is SGDLS and CDR2 YYNGEE. The CDR3 is 15 amino acids. V shed 0 bases, J shed 3 bases, and the junction held 2 bases outside the gene matches. Reverse transcription of about 0.5 to 1 ug RNA was performed with random hexamers. With immunoSEQ multiplex PCR, TCR beta CDR3 was amplified across 54 Vbeta and 13 Jbeta. TCRdb processed the immunoSEQ multiplex PCR reads anew with MiXCR; each CDR3 protein has one entry. The table has under 200,000 distinct CDR3 sequences, about 91% seen once. The clonotype comes from a human donor with Susac syndrome. The chain is built from TRBV9 and TRBJ2-2; 7 nucleotides align to TRBD2. Sequences were obtained from CD4+ T cells from PBMCs. The CDR3, as DNA: TGTGCCAGCAGCGTAGTTGCGGGAGACACCGGGGAGCTGTTTTTT. Translating it yields CASSVVAGDTGELFF.